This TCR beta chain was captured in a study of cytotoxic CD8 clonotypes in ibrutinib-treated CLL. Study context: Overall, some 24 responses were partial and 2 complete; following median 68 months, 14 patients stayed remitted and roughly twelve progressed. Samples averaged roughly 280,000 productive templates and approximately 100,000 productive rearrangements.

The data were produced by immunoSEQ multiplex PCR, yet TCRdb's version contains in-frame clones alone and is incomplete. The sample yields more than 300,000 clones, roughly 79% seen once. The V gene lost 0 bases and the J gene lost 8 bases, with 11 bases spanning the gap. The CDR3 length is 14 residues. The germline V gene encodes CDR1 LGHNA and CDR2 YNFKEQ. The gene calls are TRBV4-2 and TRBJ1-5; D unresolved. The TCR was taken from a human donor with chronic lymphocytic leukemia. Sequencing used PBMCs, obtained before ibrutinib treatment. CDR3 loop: CASSQDDVPEPQHF. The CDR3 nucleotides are TGTGCCAGCAGCCAAGATGATGTTCCGGAGCCCCAGCATTTT.